The 25 T cell receptor beta chains below come from one sample, sequenced in a study of CD8 T cells in ankylosing spondylitis. From the 5' RACE reads, TCRdb called clonotypes with MiXCR, one entry per CDR3 protein. The table includes 800,000 to 900,000 distinct CDR3 sequences, around 11% detected once. The antigens for these receptors are not known. Findings and caveats of the study: Characteristic, it appeared, of ankylosing spondylitis blood was a TCR beta motif of fewer than 10 highly homologous variants.

Specimen: blood, either unsorted or a sorted T cell fraction (not recorded which). These receptors were obtained from a male donor with ankylosing spondylitis.

In its sample, this clonotype was seen a few times. The genes are TRBV20-1 and TRBJ2-1, with D possibly being TRBD2 (5 bases). CDR3 length equals 15 residues. In germline, CDR1 is DFQATT, CDR2 SNEGSKA (reference sequence). V lost 1 base, J lost 3 bases, and 13 bases lay in between. CDR3 bases: TGCAGTGCTAGAGTCCAACTAGACTTCTACAATGAGCAGTTCTTC. Translation gives CSARVQLDFYNEQFF.

The V and J genes are TRBV6-2 or TRBV6-3 and TRBJ1-6, with 7 bases fitting TRBD1. CDR1 is MNHEY, CDR2 SVGEGT, per germline. J lost 10 bases, V lost 4 bases, and 13 bases had no gene match. The CDR3 length is 16 residues. CDR3 loop: CASSLSMDRKFSPLHF. CDR3 bases: TGTGCCAGCAGTTTAAGTATGGACAGGAAGTTCTCACCCCTCCACTTT.

This clonotype was detected only a few times. This chain uses TRBV28 with TRBJ2-1; 10 bases line up with TRBD2. The V segment lost 10 bases and the J segment 7 bases; nucleotides outside the gene matches: 4. Germline values: CDR1 MDHEN, CDR2 SYDVKM. The CDR3 length is 12 residues. The CDR3 DNA follows: TGTGCCACAGGACTAGCGGTGAATGAGCAGTTCTTC. As protein: CATGLAVNEQFF. Filled out from reference TRBV28 and TRBJ2-1, the complete variable domain reads DVKVTQSSRYLVKRTGEKVFLECVQDMDHENMFWYRQDPGLGLRLIYFSYDVKMKEKGDIPEGYSVSREKKERFSLILESASTNQTSMYLCATGLAVNEQFFGPGTRLTVL.

This rearrangement joins TRBV14 to TRBJ1-5; no clear D gene. This CDR3 spans 21 amino acids. Germline V lookup: CDR1 SGHDN, CDR2 FVKESK. Between the trimmed V and J ends, which lost 0 bases and 0 bases, there was a span of 24 bases. The CDR3 protein is CASSQDCYRPPFLVSNQPQHF. The DNA of the CDR3 is TGTGCCAGCAGCCAAGATTGTTATAGGCCTCCTTTCTTGGTTAGCAATCAGCCCCAGCATTTT.

This clonotype was counted only a few times. The chain recombines TRBV7-8 with TRBJ2-1; D possibly uses TRBD1 or TRBD2 (5 bases each). Germline lookup yields CDR1 SGHVS and CDR2 FQNEAQ. The CDR3 contains 17 residues. V lost 0 bases and J 5 bases, leaving 17 bases between the germline ends. CDR3 DNA sequence: TGTGCCAGCAGCTTAGCATTCGTGTCTCGGGGACACAATGAGCAGTTCTTC. Its protein product is CASSLAFVSRGHNEQFF.

The rearrangement joins TRBV20-1 to TRBJ2-3; TRBD1 agrees at 8 bases. J gave up 0 bases and V 8 bases, and 7 bases lay outside the gene matches. Germline-derived CDR1 and CDR2 are DFQATT and SNEGSKA (reference sequence). The CDR3 length is 14 residues. The CDR3 DNA reads as TGCAGTTCGAGACAGGGGCTAAGCACAGATACGCAGTATTTT. This gives the protein CSSRQGLSTDTQYF.

This chain joins TRBV11-1 and TRBJ2-3; 8 bases agree with TRBD2. V was pared by 2 bases and J by 2 bases, with 12 bases of the junction left unmatched. This CDR3 spans 18 amino acids. Germline CDR1 reads SGHAT; CDR2 reads FQDESV (reference sequence). CDR3 loop: CASSLRVSSGPFTDTQYF. The CDR3, as DNA: TGTGCCAGCAGCTTAAGGGTGTCTAGCGGGCCGTTCACAGATACGCAGTATTTT.

A few counts support this clonotype. The CDR3 nucleotides are TGTGCCAGCAGCTCCGGACAGGGGGTCCATGGCTACACCTTC. Protein product: CASSSGQGVHGYTF. The chain combines TRBV5-5 with TRBJ1-2; TRBD1 matches at 10 bases. The J segment lost 6 bases and the V segment lost 3 bases, leaving 5 bases of the junction unmatched. Germline V gives CDR1 SGHKS, CDR2 YYEKEE (reference sequence). The CDR3 consists of 14 residues. The whole variable domain, filled in from reference TRBV5-5 and TRBJ1-2, reads DAGVTQSPTHLIKTRGQQVTLRCSPISGHKSVSWYQQVLGQGPQFIFQYYEKEERGRGNFPDRFSARQFPNYSSELNVNALLLGDSALYLCASSSGQGVHGYTFGSGTRLTVV.

This clonotype was seen many times. The rearrangement joins TRBV28 to TRBJ1-2; the D is unclear. CDR1 is MDHEN, CDR2 SYDVKM, per germline. V dropped 8 bases and J dropped 8 bases, with 9 bases sitting between them. The CDR3 loop spans 10 amino acids. CDR3 region: CASRDRGYTF. The CDR3 region has the DNA TGTGCCAGCCGGGATCGGGGCTACACCTTC.

This clonotype was seen more than once but under ten times. The rearrangement uses TRBV7-8 and TRBJ1-6; D is possibly TRBD1 (5 bases). CDR3 length: 15 amino acids. Germline loops: CDR1 SGHVS, CDR2 FQNEAQ. V lost 3 bases, J lost 10 bases, and 16 bases lay in between. Written as DNA, the CDR3 is TGTGCCAGCAGCTTGGGGGGAGCGGTTGGATCACCCCTCCACTTT. Protein sequence: CASSLGGAVGSPLHF.

This clonotype was recorded a few times. V gene TRBV6-1 combines with J gene TRBJ1-2, with a tentative D call TRBD1 (5 bases). From germline, CDR1 is MNHNS and CDR2 SASEGT. The CDR3 has 15 residues. Trimming removed 6 bases from V and 4 bases from J, with 18 bases in between. The CDR3 protein is CASRRQGVVRYGYTF. In nucleotides, the CDR3 is TGTGCCAGCAGGAGGCAGGGCGTTGTACGCTATGGCTACACCTTC.

The chain couples TRBV5-6 to TRBJ1-4; perhaps TRBD1 as D (5 bases). The CDR3 is made up of 16 amino acids. V lost 3 bases and J lost 6, with 18 bases in between. Germline V gene lookup returns CDR1 SGHDT and CDR2 YYEEEE. This chain's CDR3 is CASSWTKGGRDEKLFF. The CDR3 coding sequence is TGTGCCAGCAGCTGGACCAAAGGAGGCAGGGATGAAAAACTGTTTTTT.

The chain has TRBV6-6 and TRBJ1-6; tentative D call: TRBD1 (5 bases). The CDR3 covers 12 residues. In germline, CDR1 is MNHNY, CDR2 SVGAGI (reference sequence). Trimming shortened V by 10 bases and J by 6 bases, and 10 bases separated the two germline ends. CDR3: CATSGGNSPLHF. The CDR3 DNA sequence: TGTGCCACCTCTGGGGGTAATTCACCCCTCCACTTT.

This clonotype was detected many times. The CDR3 sequence: CASSPLPGTGNEKLFF. CDR3 bases: TGTGCCAGCAGTCCATTACCTGGGACAGGGAATGAAAAACTGTTTTTT. The J gene is TRBJ1-4, the V gene TRBV6-1, with 9 bases matching TRBD1. Losses at the gene ends were 5 bases for V and 5 bases for J; bases not matched to a gene: 9. The CDR3 has 16 amino acids. The germline CDR1 and CDR2 sequences are MNHNS and SASEGT.

This clonotype turned up a few times. V usage is TRBV7-2 and J usage is TRBJ1-1; D not certain. The germline V and J ends were trimmed by 5 bases and 1 base, with 11 bases remaining between them. The V gene's germline CDR1 is SGHTA and CDR2 FQGNSA. This CDR3 region has 14 residues. CDR3: CASSQTTQNTEAFF. The CDR3 region has the DNA TGTGCCAGCAGCCAGACTACGCAGAACACTGAAGCTTTCTTT. Filled out from reference TRBV7-2 and TRBJ1-1, the complete variable domain reads GAGVSQSPSNKVTEKGKDVELRCDPISGHTALYWYRQSLGQGLEFLIYFQGNSAPDKSGLPSDRFSAERTGGSVSTLTIQRTQQEDSAVYLCASSQTTQNTEAFFGQGTRLTVV.

V is TRBV10-3 and J is TRBJ1-2; D uncertain. Germline V gene data show CDR1 as ENHRY and CDR2 as SYGVKD. CDR3 size: 12 residues. V lost 2 bases, J lost 8 bases, and 9 bases lay in between. As DNA, the CDR3 is TGTGCCATCAGTGAGACCAGAACGGGCTACACCTTC. Amino acid sequence: CAISETRTGYTF.

This clonotype has just a few counts. The chain combines TRBV20-1 with TRBJ2-3; TRBD1 matches at 8 bases. The CDR3 consists of 13 residues. With V trimmed by 5 bases and J by 0 bases, 1 base remained unmatched. Germline CDR1 DFQATT, CDR2 SNEGSKA (reference sequence). DNA for the CDR3: TGCAGTGCTTGGGACAGGAGCACAGATACGCAGTATTTT. Encoded protein: CSAWDRSTDTQYF.

Ten or more counts support this clonotype. The rearrangement joins TRBV29-1 to TRBJ1-5; a weak D match, TRBD1 (5 bases). The CDR3 loop spans 13 amino acids. Between the trimmed V and J ends, which lost 4 bases and 5 bases, there was a span of 12 bases. Germline V CDR1 and CDR2: SQVTM, ANQGSEA. This chain's CDR3 is CSVVVGEDQPQHF. The CDR3 nucleotides read TGCAGCGTTGTCGTAGGGGAGGATCAGCCCCAGCATTTT.

The sample holds a few counts of this clonotype. The chain joins TRBV4-3 to TRBJ2-4, with 8 bases identical to TRBD2. The CDR3 spans 15 residues. CDR1 and CDR2 from the germline V gene are LGHNA and YSLEER. V shed 4 bases and J 6 bases; nucleotides not matched to a gene: 8. Here the CDR3 DNA reads TGCGCCAGCAGCCGCCGGACTAGCATTGGAAACATTCAGTACTTC. Protein: CASSRRTSIGNIQYF.

This CDR3 reads CASSQGFGGGADTQYF. Here the CDR3 DNA reads TGCGCCAGCAGCCAAGGGTTCGGCGGGGGGGCAGATACGCAGTATTTT. This chain uses TRBV4-1 with TRBJ2-3, with TRBD2 matching 9 bases. CDR1 MGHRA and CDR2 YSYEKL come from the germline V gene. V dropped 1 base and J dropped 4; count of bases not matched to a gene: 6. This CDR3 has 16 residues.

This clonotype has a handful of counts. The chain is built from TRBV19 and TRBJ2-5; maybe TRBD1 (6 bases). Germline V gives CDR1 LNHDA, CDR2 SQIVND (reference sequence). The CDR3 is 13 amino acids. Trimming removed 5 bases from V and 4 bases from J, with 11 bases in between. CDR3 bases: TGTGCCAGTAGTTGGGCCAGGGGAGAGACCCAGTACTTC. Translation: CASSWARGETQYF.

This clonotype was recorded many times. This rearrangement joins TRBV6-5 to TRBJ2-7, with a tentative D call TRBD1 (6 bases). Trimming cost V 4 bases and J 0 bases, with 10 bases left between them. Germline V lookup: CDR1 MNHEY, CDR2 SVGAGI. This CDR3 comprises 14 residues. The CDR3, as DNA: TGTGCCAGCAGTTCGCAGGGGTTCTCCTACGAGCAGTACTTC. Its protein is CASSSQGFSYEQYF.

This clonotype came up a few times. The chain employs TRBV25-1 and TRBJ1-4, with no clear D. The ends were cut back, 4 bases at V and 8 bases at J, with 11 bases in the middle. The germline V gene encodes CDR1 MGHDK and CDR2 SYGVNS. The CDR3 length is 13 residues. This CDR3 reads CASSGQAREKLFF. For the CDR3, the DNA is TGTGCCAGCAGTGGGCAGGCGAGGGAAAAACTGTTTTTT.

The rearrangement joins TRBV20-1 to TRBJ1-5, with a possible D match to TRBD1 (5 bases). The ends were cut back, 3 bases at V and 9 bases at J, with 12 bases in the middle. Germline V gene lookup returns CDR1 DFQATT and CDR2 SNEGSKA (reference sequence). This CDR3 is 12 amino acids long. The DNA of the CDR3 is TGCAGTGCTAGTCGTTCTGGGGCGCCCCAGCATTTT. Translated, it gives CSASRSGAPQHF.

The J gene is TRBJ2-3, the V gene TRBV20-1, with TRBD2 matching 8 bases. CDR3 length: 14 residues. CDR1 and CDR2 (germline): DFQATT, SNEGSKA (reference sequence). The CDR3 here is CSGASGPSTDTQYF. For the CDR3, the DNA is TGCAGCGGAGCTAGCGGGCCCAGCACAGATACGCAGTATTTT.